This T cell receptor beta chain was profiled in a study of OX40 agonist ivuxolimab in advanced cancers. Background on the study: Patients in dose escalation had liver, melanoma, kidney or head and neck cancers. A history of anti-PD-1, anti-PD-L1 or anti-CTLA-4 therapy was acceptable, and approximately 40% had some.

Method: immunoSEQ multiplex PCR; TCRdb's copy keeps in-frame clones and lacks some. The repertoire holds fewer than 100,000 clones, with 80% to 90% as singletons. General study findings and limits: Relatively little clonal expansion, among the lowest observed, appeared in partial responders at 0.1-3.0 mg/kg.

Of note for this clone: The antigen remains unidentified.

This CDR3 comprises 20 residues. The origin of this receptor is an adult with an advanced solid tumor such as melanoma, head and neck, liver or kidney cancer. The chain uses TRBV12-2 and TRBJ1-6; the table's D call of TRBD1 was not tested on the DNA. TRBV12-2 is shown as a pseudogene. Sequences were derived from CD4+ or CD8+ T cells sorted from blood, sampled in a trial of the OX40 agonist ivuxolimab. CDR3 sequence (DNA): TGTGCAAGTCGCTTAGGGAACCGATCCGGGACAGGGGGAAATAATTCACCCCTCCACTTT. Amino acid sequence: CASRLGNRSGTGGNNSPLHF.